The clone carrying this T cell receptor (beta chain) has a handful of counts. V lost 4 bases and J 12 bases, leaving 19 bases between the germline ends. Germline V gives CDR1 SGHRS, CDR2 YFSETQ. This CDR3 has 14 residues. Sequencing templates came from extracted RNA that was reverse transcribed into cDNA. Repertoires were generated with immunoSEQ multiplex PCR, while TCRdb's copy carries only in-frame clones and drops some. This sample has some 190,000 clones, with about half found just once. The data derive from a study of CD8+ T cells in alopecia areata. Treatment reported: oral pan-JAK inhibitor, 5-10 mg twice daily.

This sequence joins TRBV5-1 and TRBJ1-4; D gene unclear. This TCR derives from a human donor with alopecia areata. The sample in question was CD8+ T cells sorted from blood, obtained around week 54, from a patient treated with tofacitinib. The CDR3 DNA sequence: TGCGCCAGCAGCACCCGGGAGGATAAGGTGGAACTGTTTTTT. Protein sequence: CASSTREDKVELFF.